These 9 T cell receptor beta chains came from one sample sequenced in a study of Graves' ophthalmopathy and Graves' hyperthyroidism. Amplification of the TCR beta CDR3 regions used RNA transcripts (as template). An initial RT-PCR round employing HTBI primers preceded a second-round multiplex PCR. TCRdb re-called the multiplex PCR reads with MiXCR, one entry per CDR3 protein. Among about 640,000 distinct CDR3 sequences, more than 40% were seen once, and the ten largest hold over 2.5%. Sequences were obtained from peripheral blood. All receptors come from an adult man with Graves' ophthalmopathy.

A single count supports this clonotype. The chain employs TRBV20-1 and TRBJ2-5; 11 bases are shared with TRBD2. This CDR3 has 15 residues. Germline CDR1 is DFQATT and CDR2 is SNEGSKA (reference sequence). V was pared by 7 bases and J by 5 bases, with 12 bases of the junction left unmatched. The CDR3, as DNA: TGCAGTGTACCGACTAGCGGGGCCTACAATGAGACCCAGTACTTC. Translating gives CSVPTSGAYNETQYF.

This clonotype was detected ten times or more. The chain carries TRBV10-3 and TRBJ1-1; D not resolved. Germline-derived CDR1 and CDR2 are ENHRY and SYGVKD. With 6 bases removed from V and 5 bases from J, the gap between germline ends came to 16 bases. The CDR3 covers 14 residues. The CDR3 spells CAISPSSLGTEAFF. The CDR3 region has the DNA TGTGCCATCAGCCCATCCTCCCTGGGGACTGAAGCTTTCTTT.

The chain combines TRBV7-2 with TRBJ1-6; 7 bases line up with TRBD1. The ends lost 5 bases at V and 10 bases at J; junction bases unmatched: 8. The V gene's germline CDR1 is SGHTA and CDR2 FQGNSA. CDR3 size: 14 residues. CDR3 in amino acids: CASSTRTGASPLHF. The CDR3, as DNA: TGTGCCAGCAGCACCCGGACAGGCGCATCACCCCTCCACTTT.

The table lists this clonotype with many counts. The genes are TRBV6-1 and TRBJ2-7; possible D gene TRBD2, 6 bases. The CDR3 has 13 amino acids. Trimming left V 6 bases short and J 4 bases short, with 13 bases between. Germline assignment: CDR1 MNHNS and CDR2 SASEGT. Here the CDR3 reads CASSQGGPYEQYF. CDR3 DNA: TGTGCCAGCAGCCAGGGAGGCCCGTACGAGCAGTACTTC.

This clonotype occurred many times. This chain connects TRBV29-1 to TRBJ2-7; D gene unclear. The germline V gene has CDR1 SQVTM and CDR2 ANQGSEA. Trimming removed 4 bases from V and 1 base from J, with 8 bases in between. The CDR3 length is 12 residues. CDR3 nucleotide sequence: TGCAGCGTTGGATTTGGTTCCTACGAGCAGTACTTC. Translation: CSVGFGSYEQYF.

The rearrangement uses TRBV19 and TRBJ1-2; possibly TRBD1 for D (5 bases). The CDR3 covers 15 residues. The germline CDR1 and CDR2 sequences are LNHDA and SQIVND (reference sequence). Trimming left V 8 bases short and J 1 base short, with 17 bases between. CDR3 sequence: CASGDSMWDNYGYTF. In nucleotides, the CDR3 is TGTGCCAGTGGGGACTCGATGTGGGATAACTATGGCTACACCTTC.

This clonotype was picked up a small number of times. The rearrangement links TRBV4-2 to TRBJ2-5, with TRBD2 identical over 14 bases. Germline CDR1 is LGHNA and CDR2 is YNFKEQ. The CDR3 consists of 19 residues. J lost 0 bases, V lost 2 bases, and 8 bases had no gene match. The CDR3 nucleotides read TGTGCCAGCAGCCAAACCGCCGGGACTAGCGGGGGATACCAAGAGACCCAGTACTTC. Protein product: CASSQTAGTSGGYQETQYF.

This clonotype was picked up many times. V is TRBV5-1 and J is TRBJ1-1; D remains ambiguous. The CDR3 has 15 amino acids. The V gene's germline CDR1 is SGHRS and CDR2 YFSETQ. V lost 1 base and J 3 bases, leaving 13 bases between the germline ends. As DNA, the CDR3 is TGCGCCAGCAGCTTGTCGGGCGTGGCGGACACTGAAGCTTTCTTT. Translation gives CASSLSGVADTEAFF. Full variable domain (rest looked up from reference TRBV5-1 and TRBJ1-1): KAGVTQTPRYLIKTRGQQVTLSCSPISGHRSVSWYQQTPGQGLQFLFEYFSETQRNKGNFPGRFSGRQFSNSRSEMNVSTLELGDSALYLCASSLSGVADTEAFFGQGTRLTVV.

This chain connects TRBV10-2 to TRBJ1-4; D gene ambiguous. The CDR3 is made up of 14 amino acids. The V gene lost 4 bases and the J gene lost 2 bases, with 8 bases spanning the gap. Per germline, CDR1 WSHSY and CDR2 SAAADI. CDR3 coding DNA: TGCGCCAGCAGTGGGACGGGCACTAATGAAAAACTGTTTTTT. Amino acids: CASSGTGTNEKLFF.